Listed below are T cell receptor beta chains from one sample, sequenced in a study of cytomegalovirus exposure and HLA in healthy donors. Using immunoSEQ multiplex PCR, the repertoire was profiled, and TCRdb retains in-frame clones only, with some absent. The data show around 150,000 clones, approximately 77% seen once. Sequenced sample: PBMCs. The receptor set was obtained from a male donor in good health and CMV-seropositive. The CDR3 runs from the conserved cysteine through the conserved F or W. A D gene is named only where the DNA matches it firmly. The listing skips clone size in some rows; elsewhere it reads once, few, many or a size class.

j_gene | d_gene | abundance | v_gene | CDR3aa | CDR3nt
TRBJ1-2 | NA | NA | TRBV10-3 | CAISESRGVGYTF | TGTGCCATCAGTGAGTCTCGGGGGGTTGGCTACACCTTC
TRBJ1-6 | NA | NA | TRBV6-5 | CASGSYNSPLHF | TGTGCCAGCGGGAGCTATAATTCACCCCTCCACTTT
TRBJ2-7 | TRBD1 | once | TRBV4-2 | CASSQVGQGGFEQYF | TGTGCCAGCAGCCAAGTGGGACAGGGTGGGTTCGAGCAGTACTTC
TRBJ2-3 | TRBD1 | NA | TRBV13 | CASSNRDRGADTQYF | TGTGCCAGCAGCAACCGGGACAGGGGTGCAGATACGCAGTATTTT
TRBJ2-7 | NA | NA | TRBV27 | CASSRRGGRNEQYF | TGTGCCAGCAGTCGTCGAGGGGGAAGAAACGAGCAGTACTTC
TRBJ1-5 | NA | NA | TRBV2 | CASKASHGAMRNQPQHF | TGTGCCAGCAAGGCCTCACATGGGGCTATGCGAAATCAGCCCCAGCATTTT
TRBJ2-4 | TRBD2 | once | TRBV4-1 | CASSPRTSGDSVGAKNIQYF | TGCGCCAGCAGCCCCAGGACTAGCGGGGACTCCGTAGGCGCCAAAAACATTCAGTACTTC
TRBJ1-2 | NA | NA | TRBV30 | CAWVFGYGYTF | TGTGCCTGGGTCTTCGGGTATGGCTACACCTTC
TRBJ1-6 | NA | NA | TRBV7-2 | CASSLWEANSPLHF | TGTGCCAGCAGCTTATGGGAGGCGAATTCACCCCTCCACTTT
TRBJ2-2 | TRBD1 | NA | TRBV5-6 | CASSPLGQGIGELFF | TGTGCCAGCAGCCCATTGGGACAGGGGATCGGGGAGCTGTTTTTT
TRBJ1-2 | NA | NA | TRBV6-5 | CASREGALSYGYTF | TGTGCCAGCAGAGAAGGGGCCCTCTCCTATGGCTACACCTTC
TRBJ2-2 | TRBD2 | NA | TRBV5-1 | CASSLATTGGELFF | TGCGCCAGCAGCTTGGCTACTACCGGGGGGGAACTGTTTTTT
TRBJ2-7 | NA | NA | TRBV7-2 | CASSLDSHLYEQYF | TGTGCCAGCAGCTTAGATAGTCACCTCTACGAGCAGTACTTC
TRBJ1-6 | TRBD1 | NA | TRBV7-2 | CASSLRTGSDSPLHF | TGTGCCAGCAGCTTACGGACAGGGTCGGATTCACCCCTCCACTTT